This TCR beta chain emerged from a study of CD8+ T cells in alopecia areata. Study as a whole: The study gave treated patients oral tofacitinib at 5 to 10 mg twice daily.

Samples from alopecia areata patients were lesional scalp punch biopsies and peripheral blood. Sorted out of PBMCs were CD4+ T cells and CD8+ T cells. Extracted RNA was reverse transcribed into cDNA, the sequencing template. Here immunoSEQ multiplex PCR was the method, and the copy in TCRdb shows in-frame clones only, minus some. The repertoire holds 100,000 to 150,000 clones, with about 50% as singletons. Trimming pared 0 bases from V and 5 bases from J, leaving 5 bases between. Germline V gives CDR1 LGHNA, CDR2 YSLEER. This CDR3 region has 12 residues. The starting material was CD8+ T cells sorted from blood, obtained at week 0. V usage is TRBV4-3 and J usage is TRBJ2-7; D unresolved. This sequence originates from a human donor with alopecia areata. The CDR3 DNA reads TGCGCCAGCAGCCAAGATTGGCACGAGCAGTACTTC. Encoded protein: CASSQDWHEQYF.